Listed below are T cell receptor beta chains from one sample, sequenced in a study of T cell responses to AZD1222 COVID-19 vaccine. Libraries were prepared by immunoSEQ multiplex PCR; TCRdb keeps only in-frame clonotypes and omits some of them. The profile shows 150,000 to 200,000 clones, roughly 92% of them singletons. This specimen consisted of peripheral blood, obtained on day 0 of AZD1222 vaccination. The source is an adult in good health. The CDR3 runs from the conserved cysteine through the conserved F or W. D genes are given only for firm matches.

J gene	D gene	V gene	CDR3 protein
TRBJ2-3	TRBD1	TRBV27	CASSLVSPRGTDTQYF
TRBJ1-4	TRBD1	TRBV7-7	CASSEGQGATNEKLFF
TRBJ2-7	TRBD2	TRBV4-2	CASSQVYGASGSSYEQYF
TRBJ1-4	NA	TRBV7-9	CASSLGGVEEKLFF
TRBJ2-2	NA	TRBV5-1	CASSLQGRTGELFF
TRBJ2-7	NA	TRBV3-1/TRBV3-2	CASSQAGGFSYEQYF
TRBJ1-4	NA	TRBV30	CAWSVLQGIAEKLFF
TRBJ2-4	NA	TRBV7-8	CASSAGVLEAGIAKNIQYF
TRBJ2-3	NA	TRBV5-1	CASSLVSDSTDTQYF
TRBJ2-1	NA	TRBV12-3/TRBV12-4	CASSPRTVNEQFF
TRBJ2-5	NA	TRBV2	CASSVGQETQYF
TRBJ1-2	NA	TRBV19	CASSMRGNYGYTF
TRBJ2-4	TRBD2	TRBV11-2	CASRLTSLGLQYF
TRBJ2-5	TRBD2	TRBV5-4	CASSLYGGRQETQYF
TRBJ1-3	TRBD1	TRBV15	CATSRDQGASGNTIYF
TRBJ2-1	NA	TRBV29-1	CSAETESSYNEQFF
TRBJ1-3	NA	TRBV5-1	CASSLGRPSGNTIYF
TRBJ1-3	NA	TRBV7-2	CASSLDEGSGNTIYF
TRBJ2-1	NA	TRBV6-4	CASSRFLLGLEGRGNEQFF
TRBJ2-1	TRBD2	TRBV19	CASSASGGPYNEQFF
TRBJ1-4	NA	TRBV13	CASSFRQGEKLFF
TRBJ1-4	NA	TRBV19	CASSRLEKLFF
TRBJ2-3	NA	TRBV6-4	CASSDSVASGTDTQYF
TRBJ2-5	NA	TRBV29-1	CSVGSRGEETQYF
TRBJ1-2	NA	TRBV5-1	CASSLEVGGKGYTF
TRBJ2-1	TRBD2	TRBV7-2	CASSLGLAGGAEQFF
TRBJ2-3	TRBD2	TRBV6-5	CASRKGLAGVGTQYF
TRBJ1-5	TRBD1	TRBV6-5	CASRTQGAENQPQHF
TRBJ2-1	TRBD2	TRBV2	CASSELAGVNEQFF
TRBJ1-6	NA	TRBV19	CATQSGPSLQGRVNNSPLHF
TRBJ1-2	NA	TRBV28	CASSSGIYGYTF
TRBJ1-5	TRBD1	TRBV6-5	CASSYRQGGSQPQHF
TRBJ1-2	TRBD1	TRBV3-1/TRBV3-2	CASSHARDSYGYTF
TRBJ2-3	NA	TRBV27	CASGNRGDTQYF
TRBJ1-5	NA	TRBV10-3	CAISESARADSNQPQHF
TRBJ1-1	NA	TRBV6-5	CASSSGTEAFF
TRBJ2-7	NA	TRBV28	CASSQQTTLYEQYF
TRBJ1-2	NA	TRBV15	CATSEERGVGGYTF
TRBJ2-4	NA	TRBV7-9	CASSLTGLQLAKNIQYF
TRBJ2-5	NA	TRBV3-1/TRBV3-2	CASSQDGSRETQYF
TRBJ1-3	TRBD1	TRBV3-1/TRBV3-2	CASSSGTDYSGNTIYF
TRBJ2-7	TRBD1	TRBV6-6	CASSPRDRGQKEQYF
TRBJ1-4	NA	TRBV2	CASRSMTGTNEKLFF
TRBJ1-2	TRBD1	TRBV4-2	CASSQGDSSYGYTF
TRBJ1-6	TRBD1	TRBV10-2	CASRQGPNNSPLHF
TRBJ2-2	NA	TRBV3-1/TRBV3-2	CASSWVAGELFF